The rows below give T cell receptor beta chains drawn from one sample of a study of shared clonotypes between healthy human individuals. Generated by immunoSEQ multiplex PCR, the TCRdb table keeps only in-frame clones and is missing some. This table holds about 1,800,000 clones, about 95% found once. The source material was naive CD8+ T cells sorted from blood. Receptors were obtained from a man aged 18 to 30 in good health. CDR3s include the opening cysteine and the closing phenylalanine or tryptophan. Each record gives: CDR3 length, D gene, J gene, clone size, V gene, CDR3 protein, CDR3 DNA. D genes are given only for firm matches. Expanded clones are given a class, and other clones once, few, many or no size at all.

>15|.|TRBJ1-2|.|TRBV4-3
CASSQDPGTDYGYTF
TGCGCCAGCAGCCAAGATCCAGGGACGGACTATGGCTACACCTTC
>14|TRBD2|TRBJ2-2|.|TRBV5-6
CASSLGLAAGELFF
TGTGCCAGCAGCTTGGGACTAGCGGCCGGGGAGCTGTTTTTT
>17|TRBD2|TRBJ2-7|.|TRBV4-1
CASSQVQTSGGAGEQYF
TGCGCCAGCAGCCAAGTCCAGACTAGCGGGGGGGCGGGTGAGCAGTACTTC
>13|.|TRBJ1-2|.|TRBV5-1
CASSLVAGYGYTF
TGCGCCAGCAGCTTGGTTGCCGGTTATGGCTACACCTTC
>13|TRBD1|TRBJ2-2|once|TRBV7-8
CASYRGPTGELFF
TGTGCCAGCTACAGGGGGCCCACCGGGGAGCTGTTTTTT
>12|.|TRBJ1-1|.|TRBV7-9
CASSQDNTEAFF
TGTGCCAGCAGCCAGGACAACACTGAAGCTTTCTTT
>11|.|TRBJ2-7|.|TRBV30
CAGTWGWEQYF
TGTGCCGGAACCTGGGGTTGGGAGCAGTACTTC
>14|.|TRBJ2-3|.|TRBV9
CASSEGGITDTQYF
TGTGCCAGCAGCGAGGGGGGAATCACAGATACGCAGTATTTT
>14|.|TRBJ2-2|.|TRBV28
CASTPGTNTGELFF
TGTGCCAGCACCCCAGGGACGAACACCGGGGAGCTGTTTTTT
>15|TRBD1|TRBJ1-5|once|TRBV7-9
CASSWDRESNQPQHF
TGTGCCAGCAGCTGGGACAGGGAAAGCAATCAGCCCCAGCATTTT
>15|TRBD2|TRBJ2-1|.|TRBV6-5
CASSTRLAGVLEQFF
TGTGCCAGCAGCACTCGACTAGCGGGGGTATTGGAGCAGTTCTTC
>12|TRBD1|TRBJ2-7|.|TRBV6-1
CASRGQGNELYF
TGTGCCAGCAGGGGACAGGGAAACGAGTTGTACTTC
>13|.|TRBJ2-1|.|TRBV9
CASSVVGYNEQFF
TGTGCCAGCAGCGTAGTCGGATATAATGAGCAGTTCTTC
>16|TRBD2|TRBJ2-7|.|TRBV2
CASSESATRGGNEQYF
TGTGCCAGCAGTGAATCGGCAACCCGGGGGGGGAACGAGCAGTACTTC
>18|.|TRBJ1-2|.|TRBV27
CASSLRVPGGFNNYGYTF
TGTGCCAGCAGTTTAAGGGTTCCGGGGGGATTCAATAACTATGGCTACACCTTC